The source of this T cell receptor (beta chain) is a study of cytomegalovirus exposure and HLA in healthy donors. Study-wide results and caveats: Confirmation was obtained in vitro that a few CMV-associated chains are specific for CMV antigens.

This clone was counted at least ten times. Its target is unknown. Here immunoSEQ multiplex PCR was the method, and the copy in TCRdb shows in-frame clones only, minus some. The sample contains 150,000 to 200,000 clones, approximately 86% of which appear only once. Germline V lookup: CDR1 LNHDA, CDR2 SQIVND (reference sequence). V dropped 6 bases and J dropped 5 bases, with 8 bases sitting between them. The CDR3 sequence is 12 residues long. This sequence joins TRBV19 and TRBJ1-5; D is unclear. The source material was PBMCs. This sequence originates from a woman younger than 35 in good health and CMV-seronegative. The DNA of the CDR3 is TGTGCCAGTAGCCTCGGGTATCAGCCCCAGCATTTT. Its protein product is CASSLGYQPQHF.